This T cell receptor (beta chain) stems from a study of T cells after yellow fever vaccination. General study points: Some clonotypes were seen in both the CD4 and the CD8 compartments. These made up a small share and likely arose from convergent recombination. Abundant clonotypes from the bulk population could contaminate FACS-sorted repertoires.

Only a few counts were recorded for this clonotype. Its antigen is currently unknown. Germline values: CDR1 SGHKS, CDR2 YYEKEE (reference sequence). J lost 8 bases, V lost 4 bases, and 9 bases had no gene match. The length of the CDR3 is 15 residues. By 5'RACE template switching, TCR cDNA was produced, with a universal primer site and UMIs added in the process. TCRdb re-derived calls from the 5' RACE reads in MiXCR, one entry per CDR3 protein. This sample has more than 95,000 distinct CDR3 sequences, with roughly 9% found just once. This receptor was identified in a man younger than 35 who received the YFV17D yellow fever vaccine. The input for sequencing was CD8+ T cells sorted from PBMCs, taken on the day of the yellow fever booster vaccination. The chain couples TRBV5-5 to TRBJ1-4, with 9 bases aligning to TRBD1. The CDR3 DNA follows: TGTGCCAGCAGCCCCACAGGGGGCGCCGGAGAAAAACTGTTTTTT. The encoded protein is CASSPTGGAGEKLFF.